What follows are 16 T cell receptor beta chains derived from one specimen sequenced in a study of long-term antiretroviral therapy in people with HIV. Assay version v3.0 of immunoSEQ was used, and it was run at survey level. Data came from immunoSEQ multiplex PCR; TCRdb stores just in-frame clones and leaves some out. The table has 8,500 to 10,000 clones, 70% to 80% seen once. Sample: unsorted PBMCs, taken 0.4 years before starting antiretroviral therapy. These receptors all stem from a man aged 25 to 40 with HIV.

The genes are TRBV2 and TRBJ1-4; D uncertain. The V gene's germline CDR1 is SNHLY and CDR2 FYNNEI. Trimming took 8 bases from V and 6 from J, leaving 13 bases between them. The CDR3 consists of 13 residues. In DNA form, the CDR3 reads TGTGCCAGCGGAACCCTGGTTTATGAAAAACTGTTTTTT. Protein: CASGTLVYEKLFF.

The chain employs TRBV28 and TRBJ2-7; TRBD2 might be the D (6 bases). V lost 5 bases and J lost 2, with 13 bases in between. CDR1 is MDHEN, CDR2 SYDVKM, per germline. This CDR3 comprises 14 residues. The CDR3 sequence: CASSGAGPTYEQYF. The DNA for the CDR3 is TGTGCCAGCAGTGGAGCGGGCCCTACCTACGAGCAGTACTTC. The whole variable domain, remainder taken from reference TRBV28 and TRBJ2-7, is DVKVTQSSRYLVKRTGEKVFLECVQDMDHENMFWYRQDPGLGLRLIYFSYDVKMKEKGDIPEGYSVSREKKERFSLILESASTNQTSMYLCASSGAGPTYEQYFGPGTRLTVT.

This chain uses TRBV4-1 with TRBJ2-7; 7 bases are a match to TRBD1. Trimming removed 0 bases from V and 2 bases from J; junction bases left unmatched: 1. CDR3 length equals 14 residues. Germline V CDR1 and CDR2: MGHRA, YSYEKL. The CDR3 protein is CASSQEGQPYEQYF. The CDR3 DNA follows: TGCGCCAGCAGCCAAGAGGGACAGCCCTACGAGCAGTACTTC.

The V and J genes are TRBV19 and TRBJ2-5, with TRBD2 as a possible D gene (7 bases). V was trimmed by 6 bases and J by 5 bases, leaving 19 bases between them. Germline V gives CDR1 LNHDA, CDR2 SQIVND (reference sequence). The CDR3 has 15 amino acids. CDR3 DNA: TGTGCCAGTAGGAGGGGGGGGCCATCACCGGAGACCCAGTACTTC. It specifies CASRRGGPSPETQYF.

The chain joins TRBV15 to TRBJ1-1; a weak D match, TRBD1 (5 bases). The CDR3 spans 15 residues. The germline V gene encodes CDR1 LNHNV and CDR2 YYDKDF (reference sequence). Deletions cut 1 base from V and 1 base from J, with 10 bases between. For the CDR3, the DNA is TGTGCCACCAGCAGAGGTCGGGGGGGGAACACTGAAGCTTTCTTT. Amino acid sequence: CATSRGRGGNTEAFF. The full variable domain, its missing parts supplied by reference TRBV15 and TRBJ1-1, is DAMVIQNPRYQVTQFGKPVTLSCSQTLNHNVMYWYQQKSSQAPKLLFHYYDKDFNNEADTPDNFQSRRPNTSFCFLDIRSPGLGDTAMYLCATSRGRGGNTEAFFGQGTRLTVV.

The chain combines TRBV5-1 with TRBJ2-7; D call uncertain. V was pared by 4 bases and J by 0 bases, with 11 bases between. Germline CDR1 and CDR2: SGHRS and YFSETQ. The CDR3 runs to 14 residues. This CDR3 is CASSPSTNSYEQYF. Written as DNA, the CDR3 is TGCGCCAGCAGCCCCAGTACGAACTCCTACGAGCAGTACTTC.

This chain links TRBV18 with TRBJ2-6, with D uncertain. This CDR3 has 14 amino acids. V lost 2 bases and J 1 base, leaving 3 bases between the germline ends. CDR1 and CDR2 (germline): KGHSH, LQKENI. CDR3 nucleotide sequence: TGTGCCAGCTCACCAGATTCTGGGGCCAACGTCCTGACTTTC. Encoded protein: CASSPDSGANVLTF.

The chain uses TRBV11-2 and TRBJ2-7; 9 bases are shared with TRBD2. CDR1 is SGHAT, CDR2 FQNNGV, per germline. This CDR3 region has 16 residues. V shed 3 bases, J shed 6 bases, and the junction held 12 bases outside the gene matches. The CDR3 sequence: CASSFRTGTSRSEQYF. The CDR3 bases are TGTGCCAGCAGCTTTCGGACGGGGACTAGCAGGTCCGAGCAGTACTTC.

This chain connects TRBV28 to TRBJ1-4; TRBD1 aligns across 7 bases. The CDR3 is made up of 16 amino acids. V shed 3 bases, J shed 3 bases, and the junction held 7 bases outside the gene matches. From germline, CDR1 is MDHEN and CDR2 SYDVKM. CDR3 bases: TGTGCCAGCAGTTTCTCGGGGGGGACAGCTAATGAAAAACTGTTTTTT. It specifies CASSFSGGTANEKLFF.

V usage is TRBV5-1 and J usage is TRBJ1-3, with D possibly matching TRBD1 (5 bases). V was trimmed by 4 bases and J by 0 bases, leaving 14 bases between them. In germline, CDR1 is SGHRS, CDR2 YFSETQ. This CDR3 region has 16 residues. The CDR3 DNA reads as TGCGCCAGCAGCGATCGGGAGAGGGGCTCTGGAAACACCATATATTTT. It codes for CASSDRERGSGNTIYF. Filled out from reference TRBV5-1 and TRBJ1-3, the complete variable domain reads KAGVTQTPRYLIKTRGQQVTLSCSPISGHRSVSWYQQTPGQGLQFLFEYFSETQRNKGNFPGRFSGRQFSNSRSEMNVSTLELGDSALYLCASSDRERGSGNTIYFGEGSWLTVV.

This clone was seen more than once but under ten times. The chain is built from TRBV28 and TRBJ2-7; 10 bases line up with TRBD2. Germline CDR1 reads MDHEN; CDR2 reads SYDVKM. J was trimmed by 5 bases and V by 5 bases; bases with no gene match: 9. This CDR3 contains 15 residues. This chain's CDR3 is CASSLLAGGIHEQYF. The CDR3 DNA reads as TGTGCCAGCAGTCTCTTAGCGGGAGGTATTCACGAGCAGTACTTC. The variable domain in full, completed from reference TRBV28 and TRBJ2-7, reads DVKVTQSSRYLVKRTGEKVFLECVQDMDHENMFWYRQDPGLGLRLIYFSYDVKMKEKGDIPEGYSVSREKKERFSLILESASTNQTSMYLCASSLLAGGIHEQYFGPGTRLTVT.

V usage is TRBV20-1 and J usage is TRBJ2-7; the D is unclear. V lost 1 base, J lost 8 bases, and 9 bases lay in between. In germline, CDR1 is DFQATT, CDR2 SNEGSKA (reference sequence). The CDR3 covers 11 residues. CDR3 nucleotides: TGCAGTGCTAGAGGCCCTGATCAGCAGTACTTC. Residues: CSARGPDQQYF.

The rearrangement uses TRBV4-1 and TRBJ2-7, with TRBD1 as a possible D gene (5 bases). Germline values: CDR1 MGHRA, CDR2 YSYEKL. The CDR3 extends over 13 amino acids. The V and J ends lost 0 bases and 4 bases respectively, with 7 bases between them. CDR3 sequence: CASSQEGAYEQYF. The DNA for the CDR3 is TGCGCCAGCAGCCAAGAAGGGGCTTACGAGCAGTACTTC.

V is TRBV6-6 and J is TRBJ1-2, with no clear D. The germline CDR1 and CDR2 sequences are MNHNY and SVGAGI (reference sequence). V gave up 2 bases and J gave up 7 bases, with 8 bases separating them. The CDR3 has 12 amino acids. The CDR3 sequence is CASSYRAGGYTF. CDR3 bases: TGTGCCAGCAGTTACAGGGCCGGTGGCTACACCTTC.

This CDR3 is CASSGTGGRGNTIYF. The DNA for the CDR3 is TGTGCCAGCAGCGGGACAGGAGGGAGGGGAAACACCATATATTTT. V is TRBV9 and J is TRBJ1-3; TRBD1 matches 7 bases. The CDR3 runs to 15 residues. Germline trimming cut 3 bases from V and 4 bases from J; bases unmatched to any gene: 7. From germline, CDR1 is SGDLS and CDR2 YYNGEE.

This chain uses TRBV29-1 with TRBJ1-1; no firm D call. CDR1 is SQVTM and CDR2 is ANQGSEA in the germline V gene. The CDR3 consists of 11 residues. V was trimmed by 5 bases and J by 2 bases, leaving 6 bases between them. The CDR3 region has the DNA TGCAGCGTTAATCTCAACACTGAAGCTTTCTTT. Its protein is CSVNLNTEAFF. The variable domain in full, completed from reference TRBV29-1 and TRBJ1-1, reads SAVISQKPSRDICQRGTSLTIQCQVDSQVTMMFWYRQQPGQSLTLIATANQGSEATYESGFVIDKFPISRPNLTFSTLTVSNMSPEDSSIYLCSVNLNTEAFFGQGTRLTVV.